The rows below give T cell receptor beta chains drawn from one sample of a study of shared clonotypes between healthy human individuals. Sequencing used immunoSEQ multiplex PCR; TCRdb keeps in-frame clones, though not all of them. The sample carries about 2 million clones, about 95% recorded once. The sequenced material came from naive CD8+ T cells sorted from blood. These receptors were obtained from a man aged 18-30 years in good health. Both conserved end residues are part of each CDR3. The D gene is left open where the match is weak. Where a row states a size, it is once, few, many or the class of an expanded clone; other rows omit it.

D gene | clone size | J gene | V gene | CDR3 DNA | CDR3 protein
TRBD1 | NA | TRBJ1-5 | TRBV6-1 | TGTGCCAGCAGTGGGACAGGGGGCAGACAGCCCCAGCATTTT | CASSGTGGRQPQHF
NA | NA | TRBJ1-6 | TRBV19 | TGTGCCAGTACCCCCAAGGGGGGTTATTCACCCCTCCACTTT | CASTPKGGYSPLHF
NA | NA | TRBJ2-7 | TRBV18 | TGTGCCAGCTCTTGGGAAGGAGGGACCTACGAGCAGTACTTC | CASSWEGGTYEQYF
NA | once | TRBJ2-3 | TRBV13 | TGTGCCAGCAGCCTCCCTGAGAGCACAGATACGCAGTATTTT | CASSLPESTDTQYF
TRBD1 | NA | TRBJ1-5 | TRBV6-1 | TGTGCCAGTGAAGGGGGCCCCGGGGGCAATCAGCCCCAGCATTTT | CASEGGPGGNQPQHF
NA | NA | TRBJ1-5 | TRBV5-5 | TGTGCCAGCAGCTTGGTAGGTCAGCCCCAGCATTTT | CASSLVGQPQHF
TRBD1 | NA | TRBJ1-3 | TRBV9 | TGTGCCAGCAGCGTTCTACAGGGGGATTACACCATATATTTT | CASSVLQGDYTIYF
NA | NA | TRBJ2-1 | TRBV27 | TGTGCCAGCAGCGTGGACTCTAGCTCCTACAATGAGCAGTTCTTC | CASSVDSSSYNEQFF
NA | NA | TRBJ1-5 | TRBV27 | TGTGCCAGCAGTCCTACGACCCTTTATAGCAATCAGCCCCAGCATTTT | CASSPTTLYSNQPQHF
TRBD1 | NA | TRBJ1-2 | TRBV5-6 | TGTGCCAGCAGCTCGGGAGGGACAGAGACCGGCTATGGCTACACCTTC | CASSSGGTETGYGYTF
NA | NA | TRBJ2-2 | TRBV4-3 | TGCGCCAGCAGCCACAAAACAGGAACCGGGGAGCTGTTTTTT | CASSHKTGTGELFF
NA | NA | TRBJ2-2 | TRBV4-3 | TGCGCCAGCAGCCAAGATGGCCTCGGGGAGCTGTTTTTT | CASSQDGLGELFF
TRBD2 | NA | TRBJ2-5 | TRBV4-3 | TGCGCCAGCAGCCAAGATCTGGGCGGGAGCCTCCAAGGGGAGACCCAGTACTTC | CASSQDLGGSLQGETQYF
NA | NA | TRBJ1-3 | TRBV9 | TGTGCCAGCAGCGTAGATTTTGAGGTTGTCAGTCTCTCTGGAAACACCATATATTTT | CASSVDFEVVSLSGNTIYF
TRBD2 | NA | TRBJ2-1 | TRBV7-9 | TGTGCCACATCTGGACTAGCGGGAGGGTTTAGGAATGAGCAGTTCTTC | CATSGLAGGFRNEQFF
NA | few | TRBJ1-4 | TRBV9 | TGTGCCAGCAGCTCACTTCAGGGGCCAAATGAAAAACTGTTTTTT | CASSSLQGPNEKLFF
NA | few | TRBJ1-2 | TRBV5-6 | TGTGCCAGCAGCTTGGGGCAGGGAAAGGATGGCTACACCTTC | CASSLGQGKDGYTF
NA | NA | TRBJ1-6 | TRBV5-1 | TGCGCCAGCAGCTTGGCGGGATTAAATTCACCCCTCCACTTT | CASSLAGLNSPLHF
TRBD2 | NA | TRBJ2-5 | TRBV7-2 | TGTGCCAGCAGCTTTAGACTAGCGGGGGCCCAAGAGACCCAGTACTTC | CASSFRLAGAQETQYF
NA | few | TRBJ1-5 | TRBV30 | TGTGCCTGGAGTGTAGATAATCAGCCCCAGCATTTT | CAWSVDNQPQHF
TRBD2 | NA | TRBJ2-1 | TRBV11-2 | TGTGCCAGCAGCTGGGGAGCGGGAGCGGGTGTCAATGAGCAGTTCTTC | CASSWGAGAGVNEQFF
NA | NA | TRBJ2-7 | TRBV6-6 | TGTGCCAGCAGTTTGTTGGATTCCTACGAGCAGTACTTC | CASSLLDSYEQYF
TRBD1 | NA | TRBJ2-2 | TRBV5-1 | TGCGCCAGCAGCTCGGACAGGGGGAACACCGGGGAGCTGTTTTTT | CASSSDRGNTGELFF
NA | NA | TRBJ2-1 | TRBV4-1 | TGCGCCAGCAGCCCGATATCTCCGGGCAATGAGCAGTTCTTC | CASSPISPGNEQFF
NA | NA | TRBJ2-5 | TRBV7-9 | TGTGCCAGCCACGCGGGACTCCAAGAGACCCAGTACTTC | CASHAGLQETQYF
NA | NA | TRBJ2-1 | TRBV6-5 | TGTGCCAGCAGTTACTTATCCAACTCCTACAATGAGCAGTTCTTC | CASSYLSNSYNEQFF
NA | NA | TRBJ2-3 | TRBV28 | TGTGCCAGCACCCCCCCAGGGTTGACAGATACGCAGTATTTT | CASTPPGLTDTQYF
TRBD1 | NA | TRBJ2-7 | TRBV2 | TGTGCCAGCAGGGGACAGGGCGCCTTCTACGAGCAGTACTTC | CASRGQGAFYEQYF
NA | NA | TRBJ1-2 | TRBV27 | TGTGCCAGCAGTTTATCGGGACAAGGCTATGGCTACACCTTC | CASSLSGQGYGYTF
NA | NA | TRBJ1-2 | TRBV7-2 | TGTGCCAGCAACAAAGACACAGAACAGGGAATTGAGGATGGCTACACCTTC | CASNKDTEQGIEDGYTF
TRBD1 | NA | TRBJ2-7 | TRBV7-9 | TGTGCCAGCAGCTTAAGTGACAGGGACGAGCAGTACTTC | CASSLSDRDEQYF
NA | NA | TRBJ2-3 | TRBV27 | TGTGCCAGCAGACCGGGACACCGCACAGATACGCAGTATTTT | CASRPGHRTDTQYF
NA | NA | TRBJ2-7 | TRBV5-6 | TGTGCCAGCACCCTAATTGGGACGGCCTACGAGCAGTACTTC | CASTLIGTAYEQYF
NA | NA | TRBJ2-7 | TRBV15 | TGTGCCACCAGCACATCACGCGGGACAGATTTCCCCTACGAGCAGTACTTC | CATSTSRGTDFPYEQYF
NA | once | TRBJ2-7 | TRBV28 | TGTGCCAGCAGTTTGGATCAGAGCCTGGAGACCCCCTTCTACGAGCAGTACTTC | CASSLDQSLETPFYEQYF
TRBD2 | NA | TRBJ2-1 | TRBV2 | TGTGCCAGCAGCCTAGGACTAGCGGGAGAGGCGGGGAATGAGCAGTTCTTC | CASSLGLAGEAGNEQFF
NA | NA | TRBJ2-4 | TRBV10-1 | TGCGCCAGCAGTGACCCGTTGGTAAACATTCAGTACTTC | CASSDPLVNIQYF
NA | NA | TRBJ2-7 | TRBV6-5 | TGTGCCAGCAGTCCTTCGCCGGCTTCCGAGCAGTACTTC | CASSPSPASEQYF
NA | once | TRBJ2-5 | TRBV2 | TGTGCCAGCAGTGGAGTGGAGATCCAAGAGACCCAGTACTTC | CASSGVEIQETQYF
NA | NA | TRBJ2-1 | TRBV29-1 | TGCAGCGTTGGGGTAATCGGTGAGCAGTTCTTC | CSVGVIGEQFF
NA | NA | TRBJ1-1 | TRBV2 | TGTGCCAGCAGTGAAGGGACTGGTAACACTGAAGCTTTCTTT | CASSEGTGNTEAFF
TRBD2 | NA | TRBJ2-7 | TRBV6-1 | TGTGCCAGCAGTGAAGTGTCTAGCGGTCTCTACGAGCAGTACTTC | CASSEVSSGLYEQYF
NA | NA | TRBJ1-1 | TRBV25-1 | TGTGCCAGCAGTATGGGCACTGAAGCTTTCTTT | CASSMGTEAFF
NA | NA | TRBJ2-2 | TRBV5-4 | TGTGCCAGCAGTCCGTGGGGCGGGGAGCTGTTTTTT | CASSPWGGELFF
TRBD1 | NA | TRBJ1-1 | TRBV7-8 | TGTGCCAGCGGGGGGCAGGGGGACACTGAAGCTTTCTTT | CASGGQGDTEAFF
TRBD1 | NA | TRBJ2-7 | TRBV15 | TGTGCCACCGGGACAGGTTACTCCTACGAGCAGTACTTC | CATGTGYSYEQYF
NA | NA | TRBJ2-7 | TRBV6-5 | TGTGCCAGCAGTTACGTGGCTAGTTTTGACGAGCAGTACTTC | CASSYVASFDEQYF
TRBD1 | NA | TRBJ1-1 | TRBV27 | TGTGCCAGCAGTATACAAGGGGGCGGCGGCACTGAAGCTTTCTTT | CASSIQGGGGTEAFF
NA | NA | TRBJ2-7 | TRBV5-8 | TGTGCCAGCAGCTTGGGAGCAGCGTACTCCTACGAGCAGTACTTC | CASSLGAAYSYEQYF
TRBD1 | NA | TRBJ2-7 | TRBV25-1 | TGTGCCAGCAGTGAAAAAGGACAGGGTTACTACGAGCAGTACTTC | CASSEKGQGYYEQYF
TRBD2 | NA | TRBJ2-7 | TRBV4-3 | TGCGCCAGCAGCCGGGGAAAGAGCGGGAGGGCCGTCGTGAAGGAGCAGTACTTC | CASSRGKSGRAVVKEQYF
TRBD2 | NA | TRBJ2-7 | TRBV4-3 | TGCGCCAGCAGCCAGACTAGCGGATACGAGCAGTACTTC | CASSQTSGYEQYF
TRBD1 | NA | TRBJ1-6 | TRBV30 | TGTGCCTGGAGTGTACAGGGGGCATCACCCCTCCACTTT | CAWSVQGASPLHF
NA | NA | TRBJ2-3 | TRBV11-2 | TGTGCCAGCAGCTCCCTGGGCCCAGATACGCAGTATTTT | CASSSLGPDTQYF
NA | once | TRBJ2-7 | TRBV6-5 | TGTGCCAGCAGTTACTCACAAGCCCTCGCCTACGAGCAGTACTTC | CASSYSQALAYEQYF
NA | NA | TRBJ2-2 | TRBV7-3 | TGTGCCAGCAGCTTAAACGACAGGTTAGGCGCCGGGGAGCTGTTTTTT | CASSLNDRLGAGELFF
TRBD1 | NA | TRBJ2-7 | TRBV6-1 | TGTGCCATTACAGGGGGCCTCTCCTACGAGCAGTACTTC | CAITGGLSYEQYF
NA | NA | TRBJ1-4 | TRBV27 | TGTGCCAGCAGTTCGCGAGGGCAGGGTGAAAAACTGTTTTTT | CASSSRGQGEKLFF
NA | NA | TRBJ2-1 | TRBV5-4 | TGTGCCAGCAGCCATAGCGAGAGCTCCTACAATGAGCAGTTCTTC | CASSHSESSYNEQFF
TRBD1 | NA | TRBJ2-7 | TRBV5-3 | TGTGCCAGAGCCCGGGGACAGGGCGTCCACGAGCAGTACTTC | CARARGQGVHEQYF